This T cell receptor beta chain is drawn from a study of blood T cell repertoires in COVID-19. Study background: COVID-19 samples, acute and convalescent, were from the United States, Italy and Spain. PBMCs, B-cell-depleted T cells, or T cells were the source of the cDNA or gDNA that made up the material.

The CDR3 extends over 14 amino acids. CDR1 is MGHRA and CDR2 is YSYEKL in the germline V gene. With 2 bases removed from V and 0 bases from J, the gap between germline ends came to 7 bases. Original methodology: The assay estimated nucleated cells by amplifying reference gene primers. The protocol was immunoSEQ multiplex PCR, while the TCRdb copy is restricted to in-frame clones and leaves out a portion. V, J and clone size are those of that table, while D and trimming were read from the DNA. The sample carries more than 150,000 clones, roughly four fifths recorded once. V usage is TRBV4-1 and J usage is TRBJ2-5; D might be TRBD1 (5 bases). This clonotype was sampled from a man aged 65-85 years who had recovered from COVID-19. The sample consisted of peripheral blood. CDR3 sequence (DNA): TGCGCCAGCAGCCAACAGGGCGACCAAGAGACCCAGTACTTC. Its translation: CASSQQGDQETQYF.